Listed here are 24 T cell receptor beta chains from one sample, sequenced in a study of T cell responses to AZD1222 COVID-19 vaccine. TCRdb's table, derived via immunoSEQ multiplex PCR, lists solely in-frame clones and lacks some. There are over 100,000 clones in the sample; 80% to 85% occur only once, and about 9% lies in the top ten. The sequencing here drew on peripheral blood, taken on day 0 of AZD1222 vaccination. Source of these receptors: an adult in good health.

The rearrangement uses TRBV9 and TRBJ1-2, with 7 nucleotides matching TRBD1. Germline V gives CDR1 SGDLS, CDR2 YYNGEE. The V and J ends lost 3 bases and 4 bases, in that order; junction bases with no gene match: 15. There are 17 residues in the CDR3. The CDR3 DNA reads TGTGCCAGCAGCGGACGGGACAGTCACCCTCTAGGCTATGGCTACACCTTC. This gives the protein CASSGRDSHPLGYGYTF.

The chain employs TRBV5-4 and TRBJ1-3; 7 bases are a match to TRBD1. From germline, CDR1 is SGHNT and CDR2 YYREEE (reference sequence). J was trimmed by 0 bases and V by 4 bases; bases with no gene match: 7. The CDR3 is 16 amino acids. In DNA, the CDR3 is TGTGCCAGCAGCGAAAGACAGGGTCGCTCTGGAAACACCATATATTTT. Amino acid sequence: CASSERQGRSGNTIYF.

The chain is built from TRBV19 and TRBJ1-2; D perhaps matches TRBD1 (5 bases). Germline V gene data show CDR1 as LNHDA and CDR2 as SQIVND (reference sequence). Between the trimmed V and J ends, which lost 4 bases and 5 bases, there was a span of 14 bases. The CDR3 has 14 residues. The CDR3 here is CASSTQGWGYGYTF. In DNA form, the CDR3 reads TGTGCCAGTAGTACCCAGGGATGGGGGTATGGCTACACCTTC.

The chain has TRBV19 and TRBJ1-1; D not resolved. CDR1 and CDR2 (germline): LNHDA, SQIVND (reference sequence). V shed 8 bases and J shed 4 bases, with 11 bases lying between them. The CDR3 length is 12 residues. The CDR3 region is CASFQRGTEAFF. CDR3 nucleotide sequence: TGTGCCAGTTTTCAACGAGGCACTGAAGCTTTCTTT.

The chain couples TRBV28 to TRBJ1-1, with 7 bases that match TRBD1. CDR1 and CDR2 (germline): MDHEN, SYDVKM. The CDR3 contains 13 residues. V lost 2 bases and J lost 6; bases outside the gene matches: 3. The CDR3 DNA is TGTGCCAGCAGTTTAGGACAGGTACCTGAAGCTTTCTTT. It encodes CASSLGQVPEAFF.

The DNA for the CDR3 is TGTGCCAGCAGTTTTAACAGGGCTGGTATGACTGAAGCTTTCTTT. Translation gives CASSFNRAGMTEAFF. The rearrangement uses TRBV6-5 and TRBJ1-1; tentative D call: TRBD1 (6 bases). The CDR3 covers 15 residues. V was shortened by 4 bases and J by 5 bases, with 17 bases between the two germline ends. Germline V gives CDR1 MNHEY, CDR2 SVGAGI.

The V gene is TRBV27, the J gene TRBJ1-5; D call uncertain. Per germline, CDR1 MNHEY and CDR2 SMNVEV (reference sequence). Trimming removed 4 bases at V and 0 bases at J, with 7 bases between. There are 14 residues in the CDR3. The CDR3 loop is CASSYIHSNQPQHF. The CDR3 DNA reads as TGTGCCAGCAGTTATATACATAGCAATCAGCCCCAGCATTTT.

The chain combines TRBV6-1 with TRBJ1-6, with D uncertain. Germline V gene sequence: CDR1 MNHNS, CDR2 SASEGT. V was trimmed by 1 base and J by 7 bases, leaving 8 bases between them. The CDR3 covers 14 residues. The CDR3 DNA is TGTGCCAGCAGTGAAGGGGCAGGCAATTCACCCCTCCACTTT. Encoded protein: CASSEGAGNSPLHF.

The genes are TRBV4-1 and TRBJ1-2; 7 bases agree with TRBD1. Germline V CDR1 and CDR2: MGHRA, YSYEKL. CDR3 length equals 15 residues. The junction had 7 bases not matched to a gene; V was cut back by 0 bases and J by 6 bases. CDR3 bases: TGCGCCAGCAGCCAAGATTCAAGGCAGGGGGATGGCTACACCTTC. Encoded protein: CASSQDSRQGDGYTF.

This rearrangement joins TRBV2 to TRBJ2-5, with 9 bases matching TRBD1. V gave up 2 bases and J gave up 4 bases; unmatched junction bases: 14. This CDR3 comprises 18 residues. Germline V gives CDR1 SNHLY, CDR2 FYNNEI. The CDR3 sequence: CASSEMARTGDSRETQYF. CDR3 nucleotides: TGTGCCAGCAGTGAAATGGCCCGGACAGGGGATTCTCGAGAGACCCAGTACTTC.

The CDR3 protein is CASSYSAGHGGSPLHF. In nucleotides, the CDR3 is TGTGCCAGCAGTTACTCCGCAGGGCATGGTGGTTCACCCCTCCACTTT. This rearrangement joins TRBV6-2 or TRBV6-3 to TRBJ1-6, with a weak D call TRBD1 (5 bases). Per germline, CDR1 MNHEY and CDR2 SVGEGT. CDR3 length: 16 amino acids. With 0 bases removed from V and 9 bases from J, the gap between germline ends came to 15 bases.

The chain uses TRBV4-1 and TRBJ2-4; possible D gene TRBD1, 7 bases. V was pared by 2 bases and J by 0 bases, with 23 bases between. CDR1 and CDR2 from the germline V gene are MGHRA and YSYEKL. This CDR3 has 20 residues. The CDR3 reads CASSQFIRTGGELAKNIQYF. The CDR3 nucleotides read TGCGCCAGCAGCCAATTTATTAGGACAGGAGGGGAGCTAGCCAAAAACATTCAGTACTTC.

V and J are TRBV24-1 and TRBJ2-3, with a weak D call TRBD2 (6 bases). The CDR3 loop spans 14 amino acids. From germline, CDR1 is KGHDR and CDR2 SFDVKD. Trimming shortened V by 9 bases and J by 0 bases, and 12 bases separated the two germline ends. The CDR3 here is CATAGRVSTDTQYF. The CDR3 coding sequence is TGTGCCACCGCGGGACGGGTCAGCACAGATACGCAGTATTTT.

The chain recombines TRBV20-1 with TRBJ1-2; D unresolved. The CDR3 sequence is 11 residues long. CDR1 is DFQATT, CDR2 SNEGSKA, per germline (reference sequence). V lost 1 base to trimming and J lost 8 bases, with 8 bases between them. The CDR3 protein is CSARGDRGYTF. CDR3 sequence (DNA): TGCAGTGCTAGAGGGGATAGGGGCTACACCTTC.

The chain carries TRBV19 and TRBJ2-7; D call uncertain. Germline CDR1 and CDR2: LNHDA and SQIVND (reference sequence). Trimming took off 5 bases at V and 0 bases at J, with 11 bases between the two ends. The CDR3 contains 14 residues. The CDR3 bases are TGTGCCAGTAGTCTTGCCGCCAGCTCCTACGAGCAGTACTTC. Translated, it gives CASSLAASSYEQYF.

The CDR3 coding sequence is TGTGCAAGTCGCCGAGACCGAGATTGGCCGGAGGGGTCCGTGGACGCAGGAGGCTACACCTTC. The encoded protein is CASRRDRDWPEGSVDAGGYTF. The chain is built from TRBV12-2 and TRBJ1-2. TRBV12-2 is shown as a pseudogene. The CDR3 has 21 amino acids.

The rearrangement links TRBV23-1 to TRBJ1-5; D is ambiguous. TRBV23-1 is filed as an ORF, its function uncertain. The ends were cut back, 3 bases at V and 7 bases at J, with 16 bases in the middle. The CDR3 is 15 residues long. CDR3 residues: CASSHPNPYRQPQHF. CDR3 sequence (DNA): TGCGCCAGCAGTCATCCAAACCCCTACCGGCAGCCCCAGCATTTT.

The chain combines TRBV5-1 with TRBJ1-4; D unclear. Germline CDR1 is SGHRS and CDR2 is YFSETQ. V lost 2 bases and J lost 3, with 11 bases in between. The CDR3 consists of 15 residues. The CDR3 region is CASSFAGLSNEKLFF. In DNA form, the CDR3 reads TGCGCCAGCAGCTTCGCAGGACTCTCTAATGAAAAACTGTTTTTT.

Of note for this clone: A read error may produce the germline difference seen at one junction end. V gene TRBV19 combines with J gene TRBJ2-4; perhaps TRBD1 as D (5 bases). Germline lookup yields CDR1 LNHDA and CDR2 SQIVND (reference sequence). The CDR3 spans 14 residues. This CDR3 reads CASSIELQGAPGHF. The CDR3 DNA reads TGTGCCAGTAGTATAGAACTACAAGGGGCGCCGGGTCACTTC. The complete variable domain, with remaining parts taken from reference TRBV19 and TRBJ2-4, reads DGGITQSPKYLFRKEGQNVTLSCEQNLNHDAMYWYRQDPGQGLRLIYYSQIVNDFQKGDIAEGYSVSREKKESFPLTVTSAQKNPTAFYLCASSIELQGAPGHFGAGTRLSVL.

This CDR3 reads CASSLASSGWGTYNEQFF. The CDR3 coding sequence is TGTGCCAGCAGCTTGGCCTCTAGCGGGTGGGGGACCTACAATGAGCAGTTCTTC. The chain employs TRBV5-4 and TRBJ2-1; TRBD2 agrees at 8 bases. The CDR3 runs to 18 residues. J gave up 2 bases and V 0 bases, and 10 bases lay outside the gene matches. CDR1 is SGHNT, CDR2 YYREEE, per germline (reference sequence).

V gene TRBV19 combines with J gene TRBJ1-2; TRBD1 aligns across 8 bases. V lost 2 bases, J lost 4 bases, and 6 bases stayed unmatched. Looked up from germline, CDR1 is LNHDA and CDR2 is SQIVND (reference sequence). This CDR3 has 15 residues. CDR3 loop: CASSIKRGQGYGYTF. In DNA, the CDR3 is TGTGCCAGTAGTATAAAAAGAGGACAGGGCTATGGCTACACCTTC.

The chain is built from TRBV10-3 and TRBJ1-6; D gene ambiguous. The CDR3 loop spans 13 amino acids. V lost 9 bases, J lost 4 bases, and 10 bases lay in between. Germline V gene data show CDR1 as ENHRY and CDR2 as SYGVKD. The CDR3 DNA reads TGTGCCATTCAGTCGGAATATAATTCACCCCTCCACTTT. It translates to CAIQSEYNSPLHF.

CDR3 sequence reads: CSGTGAYNEQFF. CDR3 nucleotides: TGCAGCGGCACAGGGGCGTACAATGAGCAGTTCTTC. The chain recombines TRBV29-1 with TRBJ2-1, with TRBD1 matching 7 bases. Germline lookup yields CDR1 SQVTM and CDR2 ANQGSEA. V shed 7 bases, J shed 4 bases, and the junction held 4 bases outside the gene matches. This CDR3 region has 12 residues.

The chain joins TRBV27 to TRBJ2-5; TRBD1 or TRBD2 may be the D gene (5 bases each). The CDR3 totals 14 residues. V gave up 3 bases and J gave up 5 bases, with 13 bases separating them. CDR1 is MNHEY, CDR2 SMNVEV, per germline (reference sequence). The CDR3 DNA reads TGTGCCAGCAGTTTTTGGGGCGGGCGGGAGACCCAGTACTTC. Residues: CASSFWGGRETQYF.